Sequencing of this T cell receptor beta chain was carried out in a study of blood T cell repertoires in COVID-19. Study details: Samples taken during acute and convalescent COVID-19 were collected in the United States, Italy and Spain.

Assignment of participants to cohorts was predicated upon participant-reported clinical history. Exposed enrollees encountered a COVID-19 case at some point within 2 weeks before study entry. The repertoire was sequenced with immunoSEQ multiplex PCR; TCRdb's copy has only in-frame clones and lacks some. Seen here are fewer than 250,000 clones, about 83% observed once, and the top ten hold under 4%. The CDR3 runs to 14 residues. V lost 1 base, J lost 11 bases, and 15 bases lay in between. The germline V gene encodes CDR1 SGHAT and CDR2 FQDESV (reference sequence). The source is a woman aged 25 to 39 who had been exposed to COVID-19. V usage is TRBV11-1 and J usage is TRBJ2-4, with a weak D call TRBD1 (6 bases). Sample: PBMCs or T cells enriched from blood (not recorded which). CDR3 residues: CASSLGTVSGFQYF. The DNA for the CDR3 is TGTGCCAGCAGCTTAGGGACAGTTTCGGGTTTTCAGTACTTC.